A single sample gave rise to the 18 T cell receptor beta chains below, sequenced in a study of CD8+CD57+ T cells in acquired aplastic anemia. The template used for profiling TCR beta VDJ and CDR3 was genomic DNA. TCRdb reprocessed the reads with MiXCR, giving one entry per CDR3 protein. The table records around 220,000 distinct CDR3 sequences, less than 60% of them present only once. CD8+CD57+ cell expansion, shown by flow cytometry, had occurred in the patients selected for sequencing. The sequenced sample was sorted CD4+, CD8+, or CD8+CD57+ T cells (not recorded which) from PBMCs. These TCRs come from a human donor with aplastic anemia.

To note about this clonotype: Because the CDR3 is missing its conserved closing phenylalanine or tryptophan, this is likely a read error. It is unclear where the CDR3 begins or ends on the DNA, so no DNA is shown, and the CDR3 is as TCRdb lists it. The chain is built from TRBV6-6 and TRBJ2-7; the table's TRBD1 call for D was not verified on the DNA. The germline V gene has CDR1 MNHNY and CDR2 SVGAGI (reference sequence). The CDR3 extends over 10 residues, inclusive of both ends. CDR3 sequence reads: CASRTTEGGY.

This clonotype was counted ten times or more. V usage is TRBV2 and J usage is TRBJ1-1; D is uncertain. Germline CDR1 reads SNHLY; CDR2 reads FYNNEI. The CDR3 spans 15 residues. Trimming left V 5 bases short and J 3 bases short, with 16 bases between. The CDR3 DNA is TGTGCCAGCAGTTACGGACGGGATGTTGACACTGAAGCTTTCTTT. Translating it yields CASSYGRDVDTEAFF.

This chain joins TRBV20-1 and TRBJ2-7; 8 bases align to TRBD2. J was trimmed by 5 bases and V by 1 base; bases with no gene match: 4. The length of the CDR3 is 13 residues. CDR1 is DFQATT and CDR2 is SNEGSKA in the germline V gene (reference sequence). CDR3 amino acids: CSARVAGLDEQYF. In nucleotides, the CDR3 is TGCAGTGCTAGAGTAGCGGGGTTGGACGAGCAGTACTTC.

Regarding this clonotype: A much larger clone sits a single nucleotide away, making a read error possible. V is TRBV19 and J is TRBJ1-6, with 7 positions matching TRBD1. After removal of 8 bases from V and 10 bases from J, the junction contained 8 bases not matched to a gene. This CDR3 comprises 13 residues. Germline CDR1 is LNHDA and CDR2 is SQIVND (reference sequence). The CDR3 DNA reads as TGTGCCAGTCGGGGCAGGGGGGACTCACCCCTCCACTTT. Translating it yields CASRGRGDSPLHF. Looking up the rest from reference TRBV19 and TRBJ1-6 gives the full variable domain: DGGITQSPKYLFRKEGQNVTLSCEQNLNHDAMYWYRQDPGQGLRLIYYSQIVNDFQKGDIAEGYSVSREKKESFPLTVTSAQKNPTAFYLCASRGRGDSPLHFGNGTRLTVT.

On this clonotype itself: One junction end disagrees with the germline gene, perhaps due to a read error. The rearrangement links TRBV6-6 to TRBJ2-6, with 11 bases matching TRBD1. The CDR3 length is 14 residues. CDR1 is MNHNY and CDR2 is SVGAGI in the germline V gene (reference sequence). DNA for the CDR3: TGTGCCAGCAGTCGGACAGGGGGCGCGGACACTGAAGCTTTC. Its protein is CASSRTGGADTEAF.

The table lists this clonotype with many counts. The V and J genes are TRBV12-3 or TRBV12-4 and TRBJ1-1; D might be TRBD1 (5 bases). Trimming pared 7 bases from V and 1 base from J, leaving 19 bases between. The CDR3 is made up of 16 amino acids. The CDR3 sequence: CASTHHRGVGNTEAFF. CDR3 bases: TGTGCCAGCACCCATCATAGGGGCGTGGGGAACACTGAAGCTTTCTTT.

The chain combines TRBV12-3 or TRBV12-4 with TRBJ2-5; D not resolved. The V and J ends lost 2 bases and 13 bases respectively, with 17 bases between them. The CDR3 has 13 amino acids. The CDR3 sequence is CASSLSQDRLPYF. In nucleotides, the CDR3 is TGTGCCAGCAGTTTATCTCAGGACCGCCTTCCGTACTTC.

This rearrangement joins TRBV7-2 to TRBJ1-1, with D perhaps TRBD1 (5 bases). Germline V gene lookup returns CDR1 SGHTA and CDR2 FQGNSA. The V end lost 5 bases, the J end lost 2 bases, and 15 bases lay between the germline ends. The CDR3 spans 15 residues. CDR3 amino acids: CASSPIGGVNTEAFF. In DNA form, the CDR3 reads TGTGCCAGCAGCCCCATCGGGGGAGTAAACACTGAAGCTTTCTTT. The variable domain in full, completed from reference TRBV7-2 and TRBJ1-1, reads GAGVSQSPSNKVTEKGKDVELRCDPISGHTALYWYRQSLGQGLEFLIYFQGNSAPDKSGLPSDRFSAERTGGSVSTLTIQRTQQEDSAVYLCASSPIGGVNTEAFFGQGTRLTVV.

For this clonotype: This may be a read error, as it is one base from a much larger clone. The rearrangement joins TRBV10-3 to TRBJ2-3; D is unresolved. Germline-derived CDR1 and CDR2 are ENHRY and SYGVKD. V gave up 10 bases and J gave up 14 bases, with 22 bases separating them. This CDR3 region has 12 residues. The CDR3 spells CASTPSGNTMYF. The CDR3 nucleotides read TGTGCCAGCACCCCTTCTGGAAACACCATGTATTTT.

This chain connects TRBV24-1 to TRBJ2-1; D is undetermined. Germline assignment: CDR1 KGHDR and CDR2 SFDVKD. The V and J ends lost 4 bases and 6 bases respectively, with 9 bases between them. CDR3 length: 13 residues. In DNA form, the CDR3 reads TGTGCCACCAGTGAGTCCGGAGCCAATGAGCAGTTCTTC. It yields the protein CATSESGANEQFF.

This clonotype was counted many times. The chain links TRBV11-3 to TRBJ1-3; D remains unclear. V was shortened by 1 base and J by 0 bases, with 4 bases between the two germline ends. There are 14 residues in the CDR3. Germline-derived CDR1 and CDR2 are SGHNT and YENEEA. The DNA for the CDR3 is TGTGCCAGCAGCTTAGGACACTCTGGAAACACCATATATTTT. Encoded protein: CASSLGHSGNTIYF.

V gene TRBV2 combines with J gene TRBJ1-4; perhaps TRBD1 as D (5 bases). CDR1 and CDR2 (germline): SNHLY, FYNNEI. V shed 1 base and J shed 11 bases, with 14 bases lying between them. This CDR3 region has 14 residues. In DNA, the CDR3 is TGTGCCAGCAGTGAAGGGCGAAGACGGGACAAACTGTTTTTT. This translates into CASSEGRRRDKLFF.

The chain links TRBV24-1 to TRBJ2-3; 13 bases map to TRBD2. The V gene's germline CDR1 is KGHDR and CDR2 SFDVKD. Trimming at V came to 3 bases and at J to 4 bases, leaving 6 bases not matched to a gene. This CDR3 region has 17 residues. The DNA of the CDR3 is TGTGCCACCAGTGATCCACTAGCGGGGGGGGGGGCAGATACGCAGTATTTT. Residues: CATSDPLAGGGADTQYF.

The rearrangement links TRBV6-6 to TRBJ1-2; 8 bases line up with TRBD1. Germline CDR1 is MNHNY and CDR2 is SVGAGI (reference sequence). Trimming took 9 bases from V and 1 from J; bases not matched to a gene: 16. The CDR3 is made up of 17 amino acids. This CDR3 is CASRTDRGRGNNYGYTF. As DNA, the CDR3 is TGTGCCAGTCGAACAGACAGGGGACGGGGGAATAACTATGGCTACACCTTC.

This clonotype was seen at least ten times. V usage is TRBV6-5 and J usage is TRBJ1-1; no firm D call. CDR3 length: 12 residues. The ends were cut back, 6 bases at V and 7 bases at J, with 12 bases in the middle. Germline CDR1 and CDR2: MNHEY and SVGAGI. In DNA form, the CDR3 reads TGTGCCAGCAGAGGGTCGGTCGGTGAAGCTTTCTTT. Protein product: CASRGSVGEAFF.

This clonotype was detected many times. The V and J genes are TRBV6-4 and TRBJ1-4, with D maybe TRBD1 (5 bases). Trimming took off 6 bases at V and 10 bases at J, with 9 bases between the two ends. Germline values: CDR1 MRHNA, CDR2 SNTAGT. The CDR3 spans 11 residues. The CDR3 is CASSAGGKLFF. The CDR3 DNA is TGTGCCAGCAGCGCGGGGGGAAAACTGTTTTTT.

A word on this clonotype: A clone one base away is much larger, so this may be a read error. The V gene is TRBV12-3 or TRBV12-4, the J gene TRBJ2-1, with D tentatively TRBD2 (6 bases). The CDR3 extends over 16 amino acids. V was clipped by 1 base and J by 1 base, with 11 bases between them. The CDR3 spells CASSLGLGGSYNEQFF. CDR3 nucleotides: TGTGCCAGCAGTTTAGGGCTCGGGGGTTCCTACAATGAGCAGTTCTTC.

The chain is built from TRBV28 and TRBJ1-6; tentative D call: TRBD1 (5 bases). V lost 2 bases and J 10 bases, leaving 18 bases between the germline ends. Germline CDR1 and CDR2: MDHEN and SYDVKM. The CDR3 has 16 residues. CDR3 nucleotides: TGTGCCAGCAGTTTAACCCCCTACAGGACTAACTCACCCCTCCACTTT. This translates into CASSLTPYRTNSPLHF.